A single T cell receptor beta chain is shown here with its context. Its cognate antigen is unknown. The CDR3 has 12 residues. The V and J ends lost 4 bases and 5 bases respectively, with 8 bases between them. From germline, CDR1 is LGHNT and CDR2 FRNRAP. Amplified TCR beta CDR3 regions came from RNA transcripts. Carried out on the TCR CDR3, a first-round RT-PCR used the HTBI primer set. Each CDR3 protein is one row after TCRdb ran MiXCR on the multiplex PCR reads. The table records more than 350,000 distinct CDR3 sequences, approximately 15% of them present only once. Stable Graves' hyperthyroidism meant no ophthalmopathy progression within 18 months. With a duration under 2 months, the hyperthyroidism was newly diagnosed in patients aged 18 to 65. Diagnoses were established using clinical symptoms, serum thyroxine and TRAb, thyroid ultrasound and orbital computed tomography. These data come from a study of T cells in Graves' hyperthyroidism and ophthalmopathy. Study-wide results and caveats: Most thyroid clonotypes with frequency above 0.001 were detected in blood.

The receptor's source is a woman under 40 with Graves' hyperthyroidism. This chain connects TRBV12-5 to TRBJ1-2; D ambiguous. Sequenced sample: blood. The CDR3 DNA follows: TGTGCTAGTGGTTCCCCTCGATATGGCTACACCTTC. This translates into CASGSPRYGYTF.